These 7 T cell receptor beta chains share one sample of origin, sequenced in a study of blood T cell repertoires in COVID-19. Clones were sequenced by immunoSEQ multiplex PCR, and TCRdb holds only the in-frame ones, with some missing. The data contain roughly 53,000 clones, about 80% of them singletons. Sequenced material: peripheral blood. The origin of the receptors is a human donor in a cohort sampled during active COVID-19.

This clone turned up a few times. In DNA, the CDR3 is TGTGCCAGCAGTTCCAACGAGCAGTACTTC. Translated, it gives CASSSNEQYF. The J gene is TRBJ2-7, the V gene TRBV28; D gene unclear. The CDR3 is 10 residues long. Trimming cost V 4 bases and J 5 bases, with 3 bases left between them. Germline-derived CDR1 and CDR2 are MDHEN and SYDVKM.

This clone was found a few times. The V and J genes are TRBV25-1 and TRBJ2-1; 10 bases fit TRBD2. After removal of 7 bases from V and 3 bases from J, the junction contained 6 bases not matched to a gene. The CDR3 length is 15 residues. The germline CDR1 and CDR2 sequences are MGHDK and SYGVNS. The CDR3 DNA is TGTGCCAGCATTGGGACTAGCGCCGACTACAATGAGCAGTTCTTC. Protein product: CASIGTSADYNEQFF.

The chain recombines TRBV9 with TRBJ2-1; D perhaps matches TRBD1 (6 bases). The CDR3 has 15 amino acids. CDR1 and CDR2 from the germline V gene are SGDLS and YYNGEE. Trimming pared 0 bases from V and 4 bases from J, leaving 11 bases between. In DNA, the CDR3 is TGTGCCAGCAGCGTAGATCAGGGGTCATACAATGAGCAGTTCTTC. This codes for CASSVDQGSYNEQFF.

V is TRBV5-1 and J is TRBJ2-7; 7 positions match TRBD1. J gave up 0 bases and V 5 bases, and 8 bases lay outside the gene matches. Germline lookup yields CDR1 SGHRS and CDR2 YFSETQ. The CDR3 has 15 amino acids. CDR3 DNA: TGCGCCAGCAGTCCTACAGGGGATCCCTCCTACGAGCAGTACTTC. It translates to CASSPTGDPSYEQYF.

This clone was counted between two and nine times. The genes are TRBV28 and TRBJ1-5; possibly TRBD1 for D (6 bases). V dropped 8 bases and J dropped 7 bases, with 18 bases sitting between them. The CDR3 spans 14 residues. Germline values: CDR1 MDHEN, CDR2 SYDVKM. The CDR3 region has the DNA TGTGCCAGCGCCCCAGGGCAGGGGTGGCAGCCCCAGCATTTT. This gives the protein CASAPGQGWQPQHF.

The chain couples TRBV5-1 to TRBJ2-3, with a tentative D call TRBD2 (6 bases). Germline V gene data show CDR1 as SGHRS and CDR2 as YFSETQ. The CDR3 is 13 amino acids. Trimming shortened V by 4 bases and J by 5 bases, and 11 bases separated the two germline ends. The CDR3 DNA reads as TGCGCCAGCAGCCACCCCGGGAGAGATACGCAGTATTTT. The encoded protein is CASSHPGRDTQYF. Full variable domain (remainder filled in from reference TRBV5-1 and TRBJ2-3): KAGVTQTPRYLIKTRGQQVTLSCSPISGHRSVSWYQQTPGQGLQFLFEYFSETQRNKGNFPGRFSGRQFSNSRSEMNVSTLELGDSALYLCASSHPGRDTQYFGPGTRLTVL.

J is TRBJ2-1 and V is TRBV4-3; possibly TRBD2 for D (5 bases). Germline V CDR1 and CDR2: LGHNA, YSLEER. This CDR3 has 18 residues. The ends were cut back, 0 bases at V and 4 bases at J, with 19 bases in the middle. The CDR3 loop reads CASSQDIPTSGRYNEQFF. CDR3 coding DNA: TGCGCCAGCAGCCAAGATATTCCCACTAGTGGGAGATACAATGAGCAGTTCTTC.